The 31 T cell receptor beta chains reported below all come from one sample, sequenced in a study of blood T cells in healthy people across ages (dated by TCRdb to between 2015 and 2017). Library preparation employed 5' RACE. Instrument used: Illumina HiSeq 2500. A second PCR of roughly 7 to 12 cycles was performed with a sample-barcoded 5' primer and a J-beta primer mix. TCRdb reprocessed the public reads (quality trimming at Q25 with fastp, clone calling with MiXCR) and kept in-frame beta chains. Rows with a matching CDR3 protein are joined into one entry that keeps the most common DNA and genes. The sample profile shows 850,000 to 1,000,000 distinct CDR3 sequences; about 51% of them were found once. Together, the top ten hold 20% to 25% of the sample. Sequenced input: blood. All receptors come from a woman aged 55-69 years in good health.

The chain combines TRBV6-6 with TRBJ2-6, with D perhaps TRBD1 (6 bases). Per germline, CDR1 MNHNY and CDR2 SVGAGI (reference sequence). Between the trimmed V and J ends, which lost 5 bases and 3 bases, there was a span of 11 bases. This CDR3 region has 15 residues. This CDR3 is CASSRTGFGANVLTF. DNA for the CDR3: TGTGCCAGCAGTCGAACAGGGTTTGGGGCCAACGTCCTGACTTTC.

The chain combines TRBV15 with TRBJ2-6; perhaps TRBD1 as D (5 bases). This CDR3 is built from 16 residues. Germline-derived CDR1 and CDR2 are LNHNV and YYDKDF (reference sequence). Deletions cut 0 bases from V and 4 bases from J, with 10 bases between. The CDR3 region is CATSRDKGSGANVLTF. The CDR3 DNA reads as TGTGCCACCAGCAGAGATAAGGGGTCGGGGGCCAACGTCCTGACTTTC.

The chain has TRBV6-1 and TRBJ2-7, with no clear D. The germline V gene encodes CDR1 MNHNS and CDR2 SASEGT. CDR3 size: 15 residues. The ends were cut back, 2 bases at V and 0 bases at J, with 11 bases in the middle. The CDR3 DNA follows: TGTGCCAGCAGTGAATTGTATAGAGGCTCCTACGAGCAGTACTTC. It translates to CASSELYRGSYEQYF.

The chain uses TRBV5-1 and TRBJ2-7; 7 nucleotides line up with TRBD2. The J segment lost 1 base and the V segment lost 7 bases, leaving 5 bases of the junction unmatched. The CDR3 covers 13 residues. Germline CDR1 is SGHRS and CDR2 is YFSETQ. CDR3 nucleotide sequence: TGCGCCAGCTGCGAGCGGGATTCCTACGAGCAGTACTTC. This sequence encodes CASCERDSYEQYF.

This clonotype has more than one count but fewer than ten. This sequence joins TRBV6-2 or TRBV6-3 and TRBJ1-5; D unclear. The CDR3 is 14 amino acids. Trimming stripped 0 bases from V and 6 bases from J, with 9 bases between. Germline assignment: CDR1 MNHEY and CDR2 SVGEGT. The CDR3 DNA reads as TGTGCCAGCAGTTACTCGGGGTGGGGTCAGCCCCAGCATTTT. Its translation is CASSYSGWGQPQHF.

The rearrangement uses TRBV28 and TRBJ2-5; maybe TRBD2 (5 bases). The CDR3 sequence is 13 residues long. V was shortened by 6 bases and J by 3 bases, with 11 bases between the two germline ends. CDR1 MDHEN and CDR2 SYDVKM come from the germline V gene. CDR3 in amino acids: CASSGRRKETQYF. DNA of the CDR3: TGTGCCAGCAGCGGACGGAGGAAAGAGACCCAGTACTTC.

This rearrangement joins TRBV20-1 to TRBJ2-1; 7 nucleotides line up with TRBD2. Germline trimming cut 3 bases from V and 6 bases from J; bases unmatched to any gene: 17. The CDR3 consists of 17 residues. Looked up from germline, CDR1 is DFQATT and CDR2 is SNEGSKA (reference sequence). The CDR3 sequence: CSASSLGWRGGINEQFF. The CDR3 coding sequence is TGCAGTGCTAGCTCTCTTGGTTGGAGGGGAGGGATCAATGAGCAGTTCTTC.

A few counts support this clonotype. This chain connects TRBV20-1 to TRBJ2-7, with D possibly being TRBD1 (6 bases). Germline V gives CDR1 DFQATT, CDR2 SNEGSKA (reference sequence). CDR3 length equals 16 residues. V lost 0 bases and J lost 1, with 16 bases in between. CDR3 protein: CSARDVRSRGSYEQYF. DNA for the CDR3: TGCAGTGCTAGAGATGTAAGGAGCAGGGGTTCCTACGAGCAGTACTTC.

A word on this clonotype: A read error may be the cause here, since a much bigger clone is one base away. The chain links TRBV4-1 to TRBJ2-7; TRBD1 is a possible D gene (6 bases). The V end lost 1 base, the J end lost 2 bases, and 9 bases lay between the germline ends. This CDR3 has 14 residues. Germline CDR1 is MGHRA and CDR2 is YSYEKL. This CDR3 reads CASSQVQGPYEQYF. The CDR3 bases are TGCGCCAGCAGCCAAGTACAGGGCCCCTACGAGCAGTACTTC.

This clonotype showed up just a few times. This CDR3 reads CASSFQGGSHRNEQYF. The CDR3 nucleotides read TGTGCCAGCAGCTTCCAGGGCGGTAGTCATAGGAATGAGCAGTACTTC. The chain has TRBV7-9 and TRBJ2-7; D is possibly TRBD1 (5 bases). Per germline, CDR1 SEHNR and CDR2 FQNEAQ (reference sequence). Trimming took 3 bases from V and 7 from J, leaving 22 bases between them. This CDR3 has 16 amino acids.

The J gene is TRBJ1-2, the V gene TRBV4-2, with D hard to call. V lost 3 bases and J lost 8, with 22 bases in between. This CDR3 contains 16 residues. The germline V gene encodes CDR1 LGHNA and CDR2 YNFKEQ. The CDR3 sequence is CASSHRRTTLEKGYTF. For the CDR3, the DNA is TGTGCCAGCAGCCATCGACGCACAACCCTGGAAAAAGGCTACACCTTC.

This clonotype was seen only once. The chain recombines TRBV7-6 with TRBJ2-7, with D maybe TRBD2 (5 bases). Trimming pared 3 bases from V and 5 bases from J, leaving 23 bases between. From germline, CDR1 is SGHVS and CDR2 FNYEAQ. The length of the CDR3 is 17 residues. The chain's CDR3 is CASSFRPGGSGTDEQYF. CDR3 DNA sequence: TGTGCCAGCAGCTTCAGGCCCGGTGGGAGTGGAACCGACGAGCAGTACTTC.

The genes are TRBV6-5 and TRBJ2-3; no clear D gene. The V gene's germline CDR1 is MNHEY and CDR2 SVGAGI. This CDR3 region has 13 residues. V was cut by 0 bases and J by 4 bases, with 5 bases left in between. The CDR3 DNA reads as TGTGCCAGCAGTTACTCTGCCCCAGATACGCAGTATTTT. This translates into CASSYSAPDTQYF.

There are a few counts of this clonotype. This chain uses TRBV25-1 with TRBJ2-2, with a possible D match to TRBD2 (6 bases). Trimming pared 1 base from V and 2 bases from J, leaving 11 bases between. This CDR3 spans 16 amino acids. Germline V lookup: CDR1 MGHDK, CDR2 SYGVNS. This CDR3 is CASSEFSGGNTGELFF. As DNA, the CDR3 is TGTGCCAGCAGTGAATTTAGCGGAGGAAACACCGGGGAGCTGTTTTTT.

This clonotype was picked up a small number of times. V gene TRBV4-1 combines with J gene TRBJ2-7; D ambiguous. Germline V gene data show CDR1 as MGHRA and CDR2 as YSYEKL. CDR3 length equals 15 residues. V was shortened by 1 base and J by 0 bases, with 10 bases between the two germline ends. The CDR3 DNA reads TGCGCCAGCAGCCAAGGCCCTTTAACCTCCTACGAGCAGTACTTC. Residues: CASSQGPLTSYEQYF.

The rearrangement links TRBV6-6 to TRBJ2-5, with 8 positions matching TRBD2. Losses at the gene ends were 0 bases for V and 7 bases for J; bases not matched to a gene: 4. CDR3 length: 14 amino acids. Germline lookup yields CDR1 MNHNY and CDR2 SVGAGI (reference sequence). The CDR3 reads CASSYSKAGGTQYF. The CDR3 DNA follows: TGTGCCAGCAGTTACTCGAAGGCGGGGGGGACCCAGTACTTC.

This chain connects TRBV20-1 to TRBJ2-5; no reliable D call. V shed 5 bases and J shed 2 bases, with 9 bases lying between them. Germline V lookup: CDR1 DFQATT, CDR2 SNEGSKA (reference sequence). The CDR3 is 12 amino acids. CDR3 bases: TGCAGTGCTGCGGAGAGGCAAGAGACCCAGTACTTC. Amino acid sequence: CSAAERQETQYF.

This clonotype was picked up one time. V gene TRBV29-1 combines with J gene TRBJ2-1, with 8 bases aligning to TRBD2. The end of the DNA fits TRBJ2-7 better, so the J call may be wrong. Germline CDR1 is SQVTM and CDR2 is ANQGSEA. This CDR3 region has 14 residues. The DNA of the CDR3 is TGCAGCGTTTCGGGAGGGAGCACCTACAATGAGCAGTACTTC. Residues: CSVSGGSTYNEQYF.

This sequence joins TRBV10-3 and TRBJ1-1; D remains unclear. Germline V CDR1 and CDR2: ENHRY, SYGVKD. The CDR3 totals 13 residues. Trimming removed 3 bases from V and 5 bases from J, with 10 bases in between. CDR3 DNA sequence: TGTGCCATCAGTGATATCGCGGGAACTGAAGCTTTCTTT. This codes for CAISDIAGTEAFF.

CDR3 region: CASSHLGGHEQYF. The CDR3 region has the DNA TGTGCCAGCAGCCATCTGGGGGGTCACGAGCAGTACTTC. This sequence joins TRBV3-1 and TRBJ2-4, with D perhaps matching TRBD2 (6 bases). The DNA end lines up better with TRBJ2-7; the J call may be wrong. The germline gives CDR1 LGHDT, CDR2 YNNKEL (reference sequence). The CDR3 is 13 residues long.

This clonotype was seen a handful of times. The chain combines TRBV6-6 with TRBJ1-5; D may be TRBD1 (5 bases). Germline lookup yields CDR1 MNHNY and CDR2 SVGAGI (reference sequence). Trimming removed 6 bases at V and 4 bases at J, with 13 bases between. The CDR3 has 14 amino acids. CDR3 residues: CASSWDLLNQPQHF. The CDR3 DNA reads TGTGCCAGCAGCTGGGACCTCTTAAATCAGCCCCAGCATTTT.

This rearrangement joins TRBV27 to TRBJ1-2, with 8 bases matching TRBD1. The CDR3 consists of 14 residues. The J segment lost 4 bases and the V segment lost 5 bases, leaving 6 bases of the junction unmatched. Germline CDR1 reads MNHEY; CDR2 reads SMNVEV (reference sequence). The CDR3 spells CASSPDRVGYGYTF. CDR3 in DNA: TGTGCCAGCAGTCCGGACAGGGTAGGCTATGGCTACACCTTC.

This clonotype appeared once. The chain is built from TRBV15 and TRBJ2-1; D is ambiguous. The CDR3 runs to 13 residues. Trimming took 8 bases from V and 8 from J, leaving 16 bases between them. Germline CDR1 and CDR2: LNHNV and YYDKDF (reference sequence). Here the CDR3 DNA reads TGTGCCACCGGCACGATCTCAGGTTATGAGCAGTTCTTC. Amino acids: CATGTISGYEQFF. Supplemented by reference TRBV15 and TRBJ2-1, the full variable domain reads DAMVIQNPRYQVTQFGKPVTLSCSQTLNHNVMYWYQQKSSQAPKLLFHYYDKDFNNEADTPDNFQSRRPNTSFCFLDIRSPGLGDTAMYLCATGTISGYEQFFGPGTRLTVL.

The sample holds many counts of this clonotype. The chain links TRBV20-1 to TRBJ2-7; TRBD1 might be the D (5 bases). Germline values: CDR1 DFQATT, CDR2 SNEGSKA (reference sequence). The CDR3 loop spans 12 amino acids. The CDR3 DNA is TGCAGCGCAACGGACACGTCCTACGAGCAGTACTTC. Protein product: CSATDTSYEQYF.

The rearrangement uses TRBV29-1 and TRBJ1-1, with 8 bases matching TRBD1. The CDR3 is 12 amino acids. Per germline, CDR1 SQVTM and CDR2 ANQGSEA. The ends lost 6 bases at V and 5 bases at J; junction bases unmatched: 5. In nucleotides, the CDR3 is TGCAGCGTCGCACAGGGGGATACTGAAGCTTTCTTT. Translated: CSVAQGDTEAFF.

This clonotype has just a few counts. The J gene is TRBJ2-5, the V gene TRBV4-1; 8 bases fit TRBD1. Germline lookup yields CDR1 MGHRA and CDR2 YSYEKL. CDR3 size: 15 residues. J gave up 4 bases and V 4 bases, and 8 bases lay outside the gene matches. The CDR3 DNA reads TGCGCCAGCAGCCTTCCGCGAGACAGGGGAGAGACCCAGTACTTC. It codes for CASSLPRDRGETQYF.

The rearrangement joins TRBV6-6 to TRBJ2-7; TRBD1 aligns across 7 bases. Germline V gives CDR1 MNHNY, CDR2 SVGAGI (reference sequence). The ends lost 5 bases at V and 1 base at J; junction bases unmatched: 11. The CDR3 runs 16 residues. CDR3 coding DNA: TGTGCCAGCAGTAACACTCGTGGGACAGCTTCCTACGAGCAGTACTTC. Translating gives CASSNTRGTASYEQYF.

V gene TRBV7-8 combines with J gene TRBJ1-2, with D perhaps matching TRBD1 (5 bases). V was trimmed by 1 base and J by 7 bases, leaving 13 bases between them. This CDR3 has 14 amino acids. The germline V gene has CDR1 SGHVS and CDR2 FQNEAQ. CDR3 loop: CASSLEGEGRGYTF. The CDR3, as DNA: TGTGCCAGCAGCTTAGAAGGGGAAGGCCGTGGCTACACCTTC.

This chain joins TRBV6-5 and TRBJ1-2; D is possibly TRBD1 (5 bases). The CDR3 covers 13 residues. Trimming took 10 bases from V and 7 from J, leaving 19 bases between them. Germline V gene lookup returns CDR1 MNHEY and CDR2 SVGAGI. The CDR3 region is CATYGTEKGGYTF. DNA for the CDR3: TGTGCCACCTACGGGACCGAGAAGGGTGGCTACACCTTC.

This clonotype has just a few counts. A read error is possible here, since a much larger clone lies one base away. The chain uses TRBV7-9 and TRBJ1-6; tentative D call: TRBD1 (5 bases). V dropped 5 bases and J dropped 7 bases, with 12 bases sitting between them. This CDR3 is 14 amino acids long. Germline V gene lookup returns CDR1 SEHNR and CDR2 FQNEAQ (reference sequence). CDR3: CASSPAGLNSPLHF. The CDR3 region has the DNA TGTGCCAGCAGCCCCGCAGGGCTGAATTCACCCCTCCACTTT.

CDR3 protein: CASSADGYGYTF. CDR3 nucleotide sequence: TGTGCCAGCAGCGCCGACGGCTATGGCTACACCTTC. This chain links TRBV6-4 with TRBJ1-2; D gene unclear. Germline V CDR1 and CDR2: MRHNA, SNTAGT. CDR3 length equals 12 residues. The V end was cut by 6 bases, the J end by 4 bases, with 9 bases between.